This T cell receptor (beta chain) was captured by sequencing in a study of blood T cell repertoires in COVID-19. Background on the study: Spain, Italy and the United States supplied samples that represented acute and convalescent COVID-19.

In the source study's methods: Amplification with reference gene primers provided the estimates of nucleated cell counts. Clones were read by immunoSEQ multiplex PCR, and TCRdb kept only the in-frame ones, dropping some. The V and J calls and clone size come from that table; D and trimming were worked out from the DNA. The sample includes fewer than 350,000 clones, around 85% seen only once; the top ten take approximately 2%. The sequence came from a woman in her thirties who had recovered from COVID-19. The specimen sequenced was peripheral blood.

The CDR3 loop reads CSANSKYEQYF. CDR3 nucleotide sequence: TGCAGTGCTAACTCTAAGTACGAGCAGTACTTC. This chain connects TRBV20-1 to TRBJ2-7; D not resolved. This CDR3 is 11 amino acids long. V lost 4 bases to trimming and J lost 4 bases, with 8 bases between them. Germline CDR1 reads DFQATT; CDR2 reads SNEGSKA (reference sequence).